Below, one TCR beta chain is given with its context. These data belong to a study of regulatory T cells in long-lasting Graves disease. Per germline, CDR1 SGHRS and CDR2 YFSETQ. Trimming shortened V by 3 bases and J by 5 bases, and 15 bases separated the two germline ends. This CDR3 is built from 15 residues. For TCR beta, libraries came from iRepertoire HTBI primers and Arm-PCR of CDR3 regions. Via MiXCR, TCRdb re-called the multiplex PCR reads, giving one row per CDR3 protein. The sample includes about 470,000 distinct CDR3 sequences, about 15% of them seen just once. Described time point: newly diagnosed GD, antithyroid drugs for less than 3 months. Extracted PBMC RNA gave rise to the TCR library. This sample also belongs to another study, concerning T cells in Graves' hyperthyroidism and ophthalmopathy. From that study: The study excluded patients with uncontrolled infection, other autoimmune disease, pregnancy or lactation. Most expanded thyroid clonotypes above 0.001 also appeared in blood.

Sequences were derived from peripheral blood mononuclear cells (PBMCs), sampled at new diagnosis, from a patient treated with antithyroid drugs. The chain links TRBV5-1 to TRBJ2-1, with D perhaps matching TRBD1 (5 bases). The clonotype was recovered from a woman in her 30s with Graves disease. Here the CDR3 reads CASSSSGFNHNEQFF. The CDR3 bases are TGCGCCAGCAGCTCGTCAGGGTTCAACCACAATGAGCAGTTCTTC.